This TCR beta chain was retrieved from a study of cytomegalovirus exposure and HLA in healthy donors. General study findings and limits: A later analysis by the authors found several of the most significant clusters apparently linked to common viral pathogens. Listed as cytomegalovirus-associated were about 160 TCR beta chains. Earlier analysis yielded a pattern in which most TCR beta V segments were productive about 87% or about 30% of the time. In a later analysis, TCR beta V- and J-gene trimming showed a link to a missense DCLRE1C variant.

PCR was performed using 60 Vbeta and 13 Jbeta primers. The protocol was immunoSEQ multiplex PCR, while the TCRdb copy is restricted to in-frame clones and leaves out a portion. The sample shows 150,000 to 200,000 clones, 82% of them seen only once. Germline V gene sequence: CDR1 SGDLS, CDR2 YYNGEE. The CDR3 loop spans 16 amino acids. With V trimmed by 4 bases and J by 5 bases, 12 bases remained unmatched. A remark on this clone: Its antigen is still unknown.

The genes are TRBV9 and TRBJ2-7; TRBD2 matches at 10 bases. Sample: PBMCs. This clonotype originated in a girl aged 2-10 years in good health and CMV-seropositive. As DNA, the CDR3 is TGTGCCAGCAGCCCTTATCTAGCGGGAGATGGTGACGAGCAGTACTTC. Translated: CASSPYLAGDGDEQYF. Full variable domain (missing parts from reference TRBV9 and TRBJ2-7): DSGVTQTPKHLITATGQRVTLRCSPRSGDLSVYWYQQSLDQGLQFLIQYYNGEERAKGNILERFSAQQFPDLHSELNLSSLELGDSALYFCASSPYLAGDGDEQYFGPGTRLTVT.